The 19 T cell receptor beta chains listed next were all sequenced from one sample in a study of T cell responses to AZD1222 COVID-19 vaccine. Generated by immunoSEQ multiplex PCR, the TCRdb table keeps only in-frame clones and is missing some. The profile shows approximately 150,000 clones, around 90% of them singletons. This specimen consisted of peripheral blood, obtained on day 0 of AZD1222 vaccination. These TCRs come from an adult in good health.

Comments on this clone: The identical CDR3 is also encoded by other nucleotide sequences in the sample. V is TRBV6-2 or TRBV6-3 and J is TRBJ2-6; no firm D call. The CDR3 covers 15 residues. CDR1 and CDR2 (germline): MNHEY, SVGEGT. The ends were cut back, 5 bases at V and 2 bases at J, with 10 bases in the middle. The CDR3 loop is CASSHVETGANVLTF. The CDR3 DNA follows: TGTGCCAGCAGTCACGTGGAGACTGGGGCCAACGTCCTGACTTTC.

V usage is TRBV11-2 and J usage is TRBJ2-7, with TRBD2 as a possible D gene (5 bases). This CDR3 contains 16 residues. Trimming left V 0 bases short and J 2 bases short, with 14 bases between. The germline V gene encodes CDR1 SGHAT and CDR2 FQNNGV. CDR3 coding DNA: TGTGCCAGCAGCTTAGATGACGCGGACTGGCCCTACGAGCAGTACTTC. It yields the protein CASSLDDADWPYEQYF.

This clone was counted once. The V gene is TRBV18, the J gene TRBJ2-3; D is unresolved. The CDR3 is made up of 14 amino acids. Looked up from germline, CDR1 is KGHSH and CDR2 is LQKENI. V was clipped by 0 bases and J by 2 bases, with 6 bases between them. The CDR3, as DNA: TGTGCCAGCTCACCACCAGAGCTCACAGATACGCAGTATTTT. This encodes CASSPPELTDTQYF. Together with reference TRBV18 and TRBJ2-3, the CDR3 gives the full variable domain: NAGVMQNPRHLVRRRGQEARLRCSPMKGHSHVYWYRQLPEEGLKFMVYLQKENIIDESGMPKERFSAEFPKEGPSILRIQQVVRGDSAAYFCASSPPELTDTQYFGPGTRLTVL.

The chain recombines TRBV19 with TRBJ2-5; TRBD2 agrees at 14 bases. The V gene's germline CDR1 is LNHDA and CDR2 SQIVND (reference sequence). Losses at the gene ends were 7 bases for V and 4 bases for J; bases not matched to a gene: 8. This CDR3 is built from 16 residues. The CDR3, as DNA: TGTGCCAGTACCCCGACTAGCGGGAGGGCCCGAGAGACCCAGTACTTC. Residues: CASTPTSGRARETQYF.

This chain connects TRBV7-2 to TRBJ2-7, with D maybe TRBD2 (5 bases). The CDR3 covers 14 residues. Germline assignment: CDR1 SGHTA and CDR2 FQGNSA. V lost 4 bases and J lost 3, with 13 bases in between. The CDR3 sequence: CASSSNRGLYEQYF. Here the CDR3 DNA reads TGTGCCAGCAGCTCAAACCGGGGTCTCTACGAGCAGTACTTC. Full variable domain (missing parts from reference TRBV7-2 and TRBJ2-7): GAGVSQSPSNKVTEKGKDVELRCDPISGHTALYWYRQSLGQGLEFLIYFQGNSAPDKSGLPSDRFSAERTGGSVSTLTIQRTQQEDSAVYLCASSSNRGLYEQYFGPGTRLTVT.

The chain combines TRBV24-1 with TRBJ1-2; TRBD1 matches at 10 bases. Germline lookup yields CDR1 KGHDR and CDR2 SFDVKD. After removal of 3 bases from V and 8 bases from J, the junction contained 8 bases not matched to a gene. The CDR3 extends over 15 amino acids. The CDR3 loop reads CATSDGDRGTGGYTF. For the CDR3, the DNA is TGTGCCACCAGTGATGGGGACAGGGGAACTGGGGGCTACACCTTC.

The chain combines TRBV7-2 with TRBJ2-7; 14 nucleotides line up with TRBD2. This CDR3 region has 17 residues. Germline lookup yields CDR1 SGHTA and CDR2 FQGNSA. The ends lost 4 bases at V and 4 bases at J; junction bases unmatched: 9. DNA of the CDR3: TGTGCCAGCAGCTCAGGGACTAGCGGGAGCAATCGGTACGAGCAGTACTTC. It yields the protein CASSSGTSGSNRYEQYF. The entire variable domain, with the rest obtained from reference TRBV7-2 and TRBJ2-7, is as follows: GAGVSQSPSNKVTEKGKDVELRCDPISGHTALYWYRQSLGQGLEFLIYFQGNSAPDKSGLPSDRFSAERTGGSVSTLTIQRTQQEDSAVYLCASSSGTSGSNRYEQYFGPGTRLTVT.

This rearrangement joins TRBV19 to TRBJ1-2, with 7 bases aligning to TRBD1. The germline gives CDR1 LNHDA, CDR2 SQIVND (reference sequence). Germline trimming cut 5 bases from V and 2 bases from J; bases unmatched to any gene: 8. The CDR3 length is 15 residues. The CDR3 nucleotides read TGTGCCAGTAGTCCGAAAGGGACAGCCAACTATGGCTACACCTTC. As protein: CASSPKGTANYGYTF.

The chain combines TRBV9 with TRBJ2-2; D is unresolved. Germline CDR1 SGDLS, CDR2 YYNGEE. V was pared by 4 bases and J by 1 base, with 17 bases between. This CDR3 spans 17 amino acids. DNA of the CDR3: TGTGCCAGCAGCAACAATCGGGCAGGAGAGAACACCGGGGAGCTGTTTTTT. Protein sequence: CASSNNRAGENTGELFF.

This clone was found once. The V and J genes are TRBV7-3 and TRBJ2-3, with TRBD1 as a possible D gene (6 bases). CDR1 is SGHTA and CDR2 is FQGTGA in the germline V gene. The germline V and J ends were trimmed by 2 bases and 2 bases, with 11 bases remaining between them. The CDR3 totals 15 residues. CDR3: CASSLLTGVTDTQYF. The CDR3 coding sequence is TGTGCCAGCAGCTTATTGACAGGAGTCACAGATACGCAGTATTTT.

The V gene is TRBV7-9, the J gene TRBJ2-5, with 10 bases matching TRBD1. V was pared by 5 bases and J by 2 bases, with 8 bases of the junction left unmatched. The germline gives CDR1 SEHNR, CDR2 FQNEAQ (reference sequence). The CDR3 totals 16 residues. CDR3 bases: TGTGCCAGCAGCAAACGACCGGGACAGGGGCAAGAGACCCAGTACTTC. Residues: CASSKRPGQGQETQYF.

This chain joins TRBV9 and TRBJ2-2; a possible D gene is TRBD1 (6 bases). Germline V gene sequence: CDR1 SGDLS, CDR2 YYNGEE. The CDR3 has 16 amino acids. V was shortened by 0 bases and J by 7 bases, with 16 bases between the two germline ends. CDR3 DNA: TGTGCCAGCAGCGTAGATTACGGCAGGGGAGACGGGGAGCTGTTTTTT. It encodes CASSVDYGRGDGELFF.

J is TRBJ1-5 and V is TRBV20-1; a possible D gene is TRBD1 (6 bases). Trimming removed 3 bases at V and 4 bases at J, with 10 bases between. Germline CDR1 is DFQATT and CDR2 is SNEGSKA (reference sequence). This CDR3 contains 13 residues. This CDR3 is CSASRQGNQPQHF. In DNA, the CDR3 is TGCAGTGCTAGTAGGCAGGGGAATCAGCCCCAGCATTTT.

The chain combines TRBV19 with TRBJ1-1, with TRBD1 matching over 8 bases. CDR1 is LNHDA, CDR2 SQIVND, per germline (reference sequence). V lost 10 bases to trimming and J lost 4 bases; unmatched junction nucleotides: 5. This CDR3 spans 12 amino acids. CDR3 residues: CATGTGGTEAFF. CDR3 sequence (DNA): TGTGCCACGGGAACAGGGGGCACTGAAGCTTTCTTT.

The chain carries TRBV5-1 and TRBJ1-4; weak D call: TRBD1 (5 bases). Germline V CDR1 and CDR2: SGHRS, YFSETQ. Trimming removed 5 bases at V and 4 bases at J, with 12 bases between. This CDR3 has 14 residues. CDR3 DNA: TGCGCCAGCAGTCCCGGGACGGATAATGAAAAACTGTTTTTT. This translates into CASSPGTDNEKLFF.

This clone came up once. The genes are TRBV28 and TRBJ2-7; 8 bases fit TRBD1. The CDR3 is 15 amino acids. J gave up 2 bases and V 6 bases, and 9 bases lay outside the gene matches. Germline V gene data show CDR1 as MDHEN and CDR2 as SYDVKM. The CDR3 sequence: CASRTPGQAAYEQYF. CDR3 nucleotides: TGTGCCAGCAGGACACCGGGACAGGCCGCCTACGAGCAGTACTTC.

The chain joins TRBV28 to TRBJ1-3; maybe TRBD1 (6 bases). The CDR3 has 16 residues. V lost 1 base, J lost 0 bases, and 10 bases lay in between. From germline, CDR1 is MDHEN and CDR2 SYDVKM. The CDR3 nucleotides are TGTGCCAGCAGTTTATCGCCGGACAGCTCTGGAAACACCATATATTTT. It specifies CASSLSPDSSGNTIYF.

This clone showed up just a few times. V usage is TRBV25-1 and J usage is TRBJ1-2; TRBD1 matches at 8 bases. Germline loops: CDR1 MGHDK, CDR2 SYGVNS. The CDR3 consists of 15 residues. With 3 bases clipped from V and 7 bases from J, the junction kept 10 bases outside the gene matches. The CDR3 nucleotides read TGTGCCAGCAGTGACCTGGACAGGGTCGGCGGTGGCTACACCTTC. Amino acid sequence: CASSDLDRVGGGYTF.

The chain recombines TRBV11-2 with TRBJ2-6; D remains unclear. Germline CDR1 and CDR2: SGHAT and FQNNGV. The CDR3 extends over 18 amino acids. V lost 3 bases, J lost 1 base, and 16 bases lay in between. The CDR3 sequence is CASSFTRAPASGANVLTF. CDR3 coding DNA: TGTGCCAGCAGCTTCACGAGAGCGCCGGCTTCTGGGGCCAACGTCCTGACTTTC.